This T cell receptor beta chain was obtained from a study of T-cell memory formation after mild COVID-19. Study overall: Largely donor-specific TCR clusters were found.

This clonotype appeared a few times. Its antigen is as yet unknown. From 5'RACE with constant-segment primers came TCR alpha and TCR beta cDNA libraries that carried sample barcodes and UMIs. TCRdb independently ran MiXCR on the 5' RACE reads; one entry per CDR3 protein. The data contain roughly 400,000 distinct CDR3 sequences, approximately 15% of them seen just once; the ten biggest clones take up around a fifth. There are 14 residues in the CDR3. V was pared by 5 bases and J by 7 bases, with 15 bases between. Germline CDR1 is MNHEY and CDR2 is SMNVEV (reference sequence). General study results and limits: Cross-reactive memory apparently joined, as some responding clones appeared in pre-infection memory.

The chain links TRBV27 to TRBJ1-5; a weak D match, TRBD1 (5 bases). The source material was PBMCs or a T cell subset sorted from them (not recorded which). The receptor's source is a man younger than 35 who had mild COVID-19 (a few samples of this study predate the infection). Cell type and time point are not known. CDR3 sequence: CASSHGGVGQPQHF. The CDR3 bases are TGTGCCAGCAGTCACGGGGGGGTAGGGCAGCCCCAGCATTTT.